The clone carrying this T cell receptor beta chain was counted ten times or more. Antigen: not known. Trimming removed 5 bases from V and 7 bases from J; junction bases left unmatched: 7. The germline gives CDR1 SGHTA, CDR2 FQGNSA. This CDR3 has 15 amino acids. The data stem from a study of T cell repertoires in cytomegalovirus infection. Study overall: Public TCR beta signatures were indicative of both CMV infection and a matching HLA type. General study findings and limits: Identification of carriers of CMV plus the relevant HLA was achieved through cumulative public TCR beta family frequency. The ex vivo response showed dominance by HLA-C-restricted CMV-specific TCR beta clonotypes.

MiXCR, run by TCRdb on the reads, gives a single entry per CDR3 protein. Of 300,000 or so distinct CDR3 sequences detected, 20% to 30% appear once; the ten largest clones hold about an eighth. The TCR was taken from a human donor in good health (CMV status not recorded). Some clones in this sample may be carry-over from other donors' samples. The sequencing used cultured PBMCs, collected from culture after CMV antigen stimulation. V gene TRBV7-2 combines with J gene TRBJ2-3; 12 nucleotides align to TRBD1. CDR3: CASSPGTGGAYTQYF. CDR3 bases: TGTGCCAGCAGCCCAGGGACAGGGGGCGCTTATACGCAGTATTTT.